This is a list of T cell receptor beta chains from one sample in a study of control samples from healthy donors and cancer patients. Only in-frame clones appear in the TCRdb table, and some are missing; sequencing was by immunoSEQ multiplex PCR. This table holds some 74,000 clones, nearly 90% found once. Sequenced input: blood. The receptor set was obtained from a woman in her forties or fifties in good health. The CDR3 runs from the conserved cysteine through the conserved F or W.

v_call	j_call	cdr3_aa
TRBV6-5	TRBJ1-5	CASKQGGGAQPQHF
TRBV2	TRBJ1-6	CASSLLMVDSPLHF
TRBV30	TRBJ2-3	CAWSPGGGGTDTQYF
TRBV6-7	TRBJ2-1	CASSYSIQLALSYNEQFF
TRBV5-4	TRBJ2-1	CASSFFSSGGEQFF
TRBV11-2	TRBJ2-1	CASSLAGQGADEQFF
TRBV19	TRBJ2-2	CASMRPTNTGELFF
TRBV11-2	TRBJ2-7	CASSGRDGSYEQYF
TRBV19	TRBJ1-6	CASSRFSYNSPLHF
TRBV24-1	TRBJ1-1	CATSDGLEGTEAFF
TRBV2	TRBJ1-3	CASSRAWTGVGTIYF
TRBV6-5	TRBJ2-4	CASTRTGGRIQYF
TRBV2	TRBJ1-5	CASSVLQGASQPQHF
TRBV18	TRBJ2-3	CASSPRSHDTQYF
TRBV7-9	TRBJ2-7	CAGGVSYEQYF
TRBV7-8	TRBJ2-7	CASSLGSWTGNYEQYF
TRBV18	TRBJ1-5	CASSQDREQPQHF
TRBV5-1	TRBJ1-6	CASSPVPGQGTGNSPLHF
TRBV6-5	TRBJ1-5	CASSWTGDQPQHF
TRBV9	TRBJ2-2	CASSEPSDRGRLGELFF
TRBV2	TRBJ1-1	CASGRQGKAFF
TRBV15	TRBJ2-7	CATSRESAGLVYEQYF
TRBV7-9	TRBJ2-6	CALEGSGANVLTF
TRBV11-2	TRBJ2-2	CASSLRNTGELFF
TRBV5-1	TRBJ1-2	CASSLSINYGYTF
TRBV6-5	TRBJ2-3	CASSSRARGSDTQYF
TRBV5-4	TRBJ1-1	CASSPETGNTEAFF
TRBV5-4	TRBJ2-7	CASSFDRSLEQYF
TRBV27	TRBJ1-2	CASSLAGRDYGYTF
TRBV11-2	TRBJ2-7	CASSLGMGEQYF
TRBV6-6	TRBJ1-1	CASNQLGMNTEAFF
TRBV6-1	TRBJ1-2	CASSEVSGLGGYTF
TRBV30	TRBJ1-5	CAWSAWGSNQPQHF
TRBV7-9	TRBJ2-1	CASSYGNEQFF
TRBV14	TRBJ1-2	CASSQDQWGTNYGYTF
TRBV2	TRBJ2-7	CASAEQITGGYYEQYF
TRBV7-6	TRBJ2-7	CASSLIGTSGALAYEQYF
TRBV24-1	TRBJ1-5	CATSDTQGSQPQHF
TRBV5-1	TRBJ2-3	CASSPQGVTDTQYF
TRBV5-1	TRBJ1-5	CASSTGQGTQPQHF
TRBV3-1/TRBV3-2	TRBJ1-1	CASSPGTGSQAFF
TRBV13	TRBJ2-1	CASSLQAPYNEQFF
TRBV4-1	TRBJ2-2	CASSQGFQGDYGELFF
TRBV27	TRBJ2-2	CASRQGLAGELFF
TRBV7-9	TRBJ2-5	CASSLASGRQETQYF
TRBV5-1	TRBJ1-2	CASSSSGGSYGYTF
TRBV4-1	TRBJ1-2	CASSQGGREAYGYTF
TRBV5-4	TRBJ1-1	CASSFYHNTEAFF
TRBV13	TRBJ1-2	CASSLPQSYGYTF
TRBV19	TRBJ1-2	CASRGPGQGALGYTF
TRBV9	TRBJ2-1	CASSANSGNEQFF
TRBV12-3/TRBV12-4	TRBJ1-1	CASSLAVTEAFF
TRBV29-1	TRBJ2-7	CSVIGQAVSSYEQYF
TRBV14	TRBJ1-4	CASSQVSYRGANEKLFF